A single sample is the source of the 5 T cell receptor beta chains below, sequenced in a study of blood T cell repertoires in COVID-19. The assay was immunoSEQ multiplex PCR, and TCRdb's table has in-frame clones only and misses some. The sample lists about 62,000 clones, 80% to 90% occurring once. The sequenced sample was peripheral blood. These receptors all come from an elderly woman with acute or convalescent COVID-19.

The rearrangement uses TRBV4-3 and TRBJ1-2; no clear D gene. Germline loops: CDR1 LGHNA, CDR2 YSLEER. The CDR3 contains 13 residues. The V end was cut by 0 bases, the J end by 7 bases, with 9 bases between. The DNA of the CDR3 is TGCGCCAGCAGCCAAGATAGTGGTACTGGCTACACCTTC. This gives the protein CASSQDSGTGYTF.

V and J are TRBV11-3 and TRBJ1-3; TRBD1 matches at 8 bases. The J segment lost 0 bases and the V segment lost 5 bases, leaving 3 bases of the junction unmatched. The CDR3 covers 15 residues. Germline values: CDR1 SGHNT, CDR2 YENEEA. DNA of the CDR3: TGTGCCAGCAGCCCGGGGACAGGCTCTGGAAACACCATATATTTT. Protein sequence: CASSPGTGSGNTIYF.

The chain combines TRBV15 with TRBJ2-7; a possible D gene is TRBD1 (5 bases). CDR3 length: 13 residues. With 5 bases removed from V and 3 bases from J, the gap between germline ends came to 11 bases. Germline V gene sequence: CDR1 LNHNV, CDR2 YYDKDF (reference sequence). The CDR3 reads CATSWGGLYEQYF. In DNA, the CDR3 is TGTGCCACCAGCTGGGGCGGTCTCTACGAGCAGTACTTC.

This chain uses TRBV19 with TRBJ1-4; TRBD1 agrees at 7 bases. From germline, CDR1 is LNHDA and CDR2 SQIVND (reference sequence). The junction had 9 bases not matched to a gene; V was cut back by 5 bases and J by 0 bases. The CDR3 contains 17 residues. CDR3 coding DNA: TGTGCCAGTAGTCAGACCCGCGGGACAGCAACTAATGAAAAACTGTTTTTT. This encodes CASSQTRGTATNEKLFF.

The sample holds a few counts of this clone. The chain carries TRBV14 and TRBJ1-6; no definite D call. Per germline, CDR1 SGHDN and CDR2 FVKESK. The CDR3 runs 16 residues. V shed 0 bases and J shed 10 bases, with 16 bases lying between them. For the CDR3, the DNA is TGTGCCAGCAGCCAAGAACCAGGTCTTATCGGATCACCCCTCCACTTT. It specifies CASSQEPGLIGSPLHF.